This entry lists 18 T cell receptor beta chains sequenced from one sample in a study of cytotoxic CD8 clonotypes in ibrutinib-treated CLL. The protocol was immunoSEQ multiplex PCR, while the TCRdb copy is restricted to in-frame clones and leaves out a portion. The repertoire has around 330,000 clones, over 55% of them found once; the top ten carry roughly 6%. The input for sequencing was PBMCs, taken after 36 months of ibrutinib treatment. These receptors all come from a human donor with chronic lymphocytic leukemia.

The rearrangement links TRBV5-1 to TRBJ1-6; D uncertain. V was shortened by 4 bases and J by 10 bases, with 15 bases between the two germline ends. This CDR3 contains 14 residues. CDR1 is SGHRS and CDR2 is YFSETQ in the germline V gene. The CDR3 nucleotides are TGCGCCAGCAGCCCCAGTCGGGTCCGCTCACCCCTCCACTTT. Its translation: CASSPSRVRSPLHF. Full variable domain (rest looked up from reference TRBV5-1 and TRBJ1-6): KAGVTQTPRYLIKTRGQQVTLSCSPISGHRSVSWYQQTPGQGLQFLFEYFSETQRNKGNFPGRFSGRQFSNSRSEMNVSTLELGDSALYLCASSPSRVRSPLHFGNGTRLTVT.

This clone was seen once. The V gene is TRBV11-2, the J gene TRBJ2-1, with TRBD2 matching over 13 bases. Germline-derived CDR1 and CDR2 are SGHAT and FQNNGV. The junction had 5 bases not matched to a gene; V was cut back by 1 base and J by 8 bases. This CDR3 has 16 amino acids. The CDR3 reads CASSLGGLAGWDEQFF. The CDR3 DNA reads as TGTGCCAGCAGCTTAGGGGGACTAGCGGGATGGGATGAGCAGTTCTTC.

The chain couples TRBV5-1 to TRBJ2-1; D not certain. V was trimmed by 0 bases and J by 0 bases, leaving 13 bases between them. The CDR3 sequence is 17 residues long. In germline, CDR1 is SGHRS, CDR2 YFSETQ. CDR3 loop: CASSLVSGVGSYNEQFF. CDR3 DNA: TGCGCCAGCAGCTTGGTTTCTGGTGTCGGCTCCTACAATGAGCAGTTCTTC. Variable domain in full (rest from reference TRBV5-1 and TRBJ2-1): KAGVTQTPRYLIKTRGQQVTLSCSPISGHRSVSWYQQTPGQGLQFLFEYFSETQRNKGNFPGRFSGRQFSNSRSEMNVSTLELGDSALYLCASSLVSGVGSYNEQFFGPGTRLTVL.

The CDR3 DNA reads TGTGCCAGCGGGGGCAGGGGCACGAACACCGGGGAGCTGTTTTTT. As protein: CASGGRGTNTGELFF. The J gene is TRBJ2-2, the V gene TRBV7-3; possibly TRBD1 for D (6 bases). The CDR3 covers 15 residues. Germline V gene data show CDR1 as SGHTA and CDR2 as FQGTGA. Trimming removed 8 bases from V and 0 bases from J, with 13 bases in between. The entire variable domain, with the rest obtained from reference TRBV7-3 and TRBJ2-2, is as follows: GAGVSQTPSNKVTEKGKYVELRCDPISGHTALYWYRQSLGQGPEFLIYFQGTGAADDSGLPNDRFFAVRPEGSVSTLKIQRTERGDSAVYLCASGGRGTNTGELFFGEGSRLTVL.

This clone was picked up a small number of times. This rearrangement joins TRBV19 to TRBJ2-7; perhaps TRBD1 as D (6 bases). Deletions cut 5 bases from V and 4 bases from J, with 12 bases between. The CDR3 has 13 residues. Germline CDR1 and CDR2: LNHDA and SQIVND (reference sequence). CDR3 sequence (DNA): TGTGCCAGTAGTTCCACAGGGTTGTACGAGCAGTACTTC. It yields the protein CASSSTGLYEQYF.

J is TRBJ2-7 and V is TRBV10-2; TRBD2 matches at 9 bases. CDR3 length: 15 residues. Unmatched junction bases numbered 4, after V lost 4 bases and J lost 0 bases. CDR1 and CDR2 (germline): WSHSY, SAAADI. The CDR3 coding sequence is TGCGCCAGCAGTGCCGCGGGGGGGCCCTCCTACGAGCAGTACTTC. Translating gives CASSAAGGPSYEQYF.

The genes are TRBV6-6 and TRBJ1-5; the D gene is possibly TRBD1 (5 bases). In germline, CDR1 is MNHNY, CDR2 SVGAGI (reference sequence). Trimming cost V 6 bases and J 5 bases, with 11 bases left between them. The CDR3 runs 13 residues. In nucleotides, the CDR3 is TGTGCCAGCAGATTATGGGGGGATCAGCCCCAGCATTTT. Its protein product is CASRLWGDQPQHF.

The V gene is TRBV7-2, the J gene TRBJ2-7; 8 bases are shared with TRBD2. Germline assignment: CDR1 SGHTA and CDR2 FQGNSA. V trimming: 1 base; J trimming: 3 bases; junction bases outside the gene matches: 8. The CDR3 totals 16 residues. CDR3 sequence (DNA): TGTGCCAGCAGCTTAGGGTCACCTAGCGGGCTCTACGAGCAGTACTTC. Translating gives CASSLGSPSGLYEQYF.

The chain joins TRBV29-1 to TRBJ2-2, with D possibly called TRBD1 or TRBD2 (5 bases each). The CDR3 consists of 15 residues. From germline, CDR1 is SQVTM and CDR2 ANQGSEA. V was cut by 1 base and J by 8 bases, with 17 bases left in between. CDR3 nucleotide sequence: TGCAGCGTTGAAGGGGTCAGGGCGGGTTCTGGGGAGCTGTTTTTT. Its translation is CSVEGVRAGSGELFF.

Details on this clone: A read error is possible here, since a much larger clone lies one base away. The chain uses TRBV7-6 and TRBJ2-7; D is undetermined. The CDR3 is 12 amino acids. Germline V gene sequence: CDR1 SGHVS, CDR2 FNYEAQ. Trimming pared 1 base from V and 2 bases from J, leaving 3 bases between. CDR3 sequence: CASSLVPYEQYF. CDR3 bases: TGTGCCAGCAGCTTAGTCCCCTACGAGCAGTACTTC.

This clone turned up a few times. The V gene is TRBV5-6, the J gene TRBJ2-1; the D gene is possibly TRBD2 (5 bases). Germline CDR1 and CDR2: SGHDT and YYEEEE. V dropped 0 bases and J dropped 3 bases, with 13 bases sitting between them. The CDR3 totals 16 residues. The CDR3 here is CASSLGTGFLYNEQFF. CDR3 coding DNA: TGTGCCAGCAGCTTGGGTACGGGATTCCTCTACAATGAGCAGTTCTTC.

The chain couples TRBV7-9 to TRBJ2-7; D not certain. This CDR3 is built from 12 residues. Per germline, CDR1 SEHNR and CDR2 FQNEAQ (reference sequence). Trimming cost V 5 bases and J 7 bases, with 12 bases left between them. The CDR3 coding sequence is TGTGCCAGCAGCCCGCCCTTGGGAGAGCAGTACTTC. This translates into CASSPPLGEQYF.

This chain uses TRBV27 with TRBJ2-7; D possibly corresponds to TRBD1 (6 bases). The germline V gene encodes CDR1 MNHEY and CDR2 SMNVEV (reference sequence). Trimming stripped 5 bases from V and 2 bases from J, with 13 bases between. The CDR3 totals 14 residues. CDR3 residues: CASSTTGSAYEQYF. The CDR3 coding sequence is TGTGCCAGCAGTACTACAGGGTCGGCCTACGAGCAGTACTTC.

The genes are TRBV2 and TRBJ1-2; D is perhaps TRBD1 (5 bases). This CDR3 comprises 14 residues. Trimming stripped 3 bases from V and 2 bases from J, with 10 bases between. CDR1 is SNHLY, CDR2 FYNNEI, per germline. For the CDR3, the DNA is TGTGCCAGCAGTGACGGGGGGAGGAACTATGGCTACACCTTC. Amino acids: CASSDGGRNYGYTF. Supplemented by reference TRBV2 and TRBJ1-2, the full variable domain reads EPEVTQTPSHQVTQMGQEVILRCVPISNHLYFYWYRQILGQKVEFLVSFYNNEISEKSEIFDDQFSVERPDGSNFTLKIRSTKLEDSAMYFCASSDGGRNYGYTFGSGTRLTVV.

The gene calls are TRBV5-5 and TRBJ2-7; a possible D gene is TRBD1 (5 bases). Trimming shortened V by 1 base and J by 1 base, and 12 bases separated the two germline ends. Germline V gene lookup returns CDR1 SGHKS and CDR2 YYEKEE (reference sequence). The CDR3 contains 15 residues. The CDR3 loop is CASSLSGFSSYEQYF. In nucleotides, the CDR3 is TGTGCCAGCAGCTTGTCAGGGTTTAGTTCCTACGAGCAGTACTTC.

V is TRBV10-3 and J is TRBJ2-5; TRBD2 aligns across 11 bases. The V and J ends lost 6 bases and 5 bases, in that order; junction bases with no gene match: 5. CDR1 is ENHRY and CDR2 is SYGVKD in the germline V gene. The CDR3 consists of 14 residues. CDR3 region: CAISETSGIETQYF. The CDR3 DNA reads TGTGCCATCAGCGAGACTAGCGGGATTGAGACCCAGTACTTC.

The rearrangement uses TRBV4-2 and TRBJ2-3, with TRBD2 as a possible D gene (5 bases). The germline V gene has CDR1 LGHNA and CDR2 YNFKEQ. This CDR3 contains 16 residues. The germline V and J ends were trimmed by 1 base and 0 bases, with 11 bases remaining between them. CDR3 sequence reads: CASSQGSGASTDTQYF. CDR3 sequence (DNA): TGTGCCAGCAGCCAAGGAAGCGGAGCTAGCACAGATACGCAGTATTTT.

The rearrangement links TRBV10-3 to TRBJ1-2, with TRBD1 matching 12 bases. This CDR3 is 14 amino acids long. CDR1 and CDR2 (germline): ENHRY, SYGVKD. V shed 2 bases, J shed 6 bases, and the junction held 1 base outside the gene matches. CDR3 amino acids: CAISERDRGHGYTF. CDR3 DNA: TGTGCCATCAGTGAGCGGGACAGGGGGCATGGCTACACCTTC.